Shown below are 12 T cell receptor beta chains from a single sample sequenced in a study of T cell responses to AZD1222 COVID-19 vaccine. TCRdb's copy holds only in-frame clones and misses some; the assay was immunoSEQ multiplex PCR. Among fewer than 300,000 clones listed, more than 80% were seen once. The sequenced sample was peripheral blood, obtained on day 0 of AZD1222 vaccination. The source is an adult in good health.

The chain has TRBV3-1 (or the pseudogene TRBV3-2) and TRBJ1-3; D not resolved. Germline CDR1 and CDR2: LGHDT and YNNKEL (reference sequence). CDR3 length: 15 amino acids. V was pared by 0 bases and J by 8 bases, with 14 bases between. The CDR3 region has the DNA TGTGCCAGCAGCCAAGATAGGTACAGCGGCGACACCATATATTTT. Its protein product is CASSQDRYSGDTIYF.

This clone was seen just once. The J gene is TRBJ2-1, the V gene TRBV9; 9 bases fit TRBD2. The CDR3 is 16 amino acids. Germline V gene lookup returns CDR1 SGDLS and CDR2 YYNGEE. Germline trimming cut 0 bases from V and 9 bases from J; bases unmatched to any gene: 10. CDR3 in DNA: TGTGCCAGCAGCGTAGGGCCGACTAGCGGATCGGGTGAGCAGTTCTTC. Translating gives CASSVGPTSGSGEQFF.

The sample holds a few counts of this clone. The V gene is TRBV3-1 (or the pseudogene TRBV3-2), the J gene TRBJ1-3; D gene uncertain. In germline, CDR1 is LGHDT, CDR2 YNNKEL (reference sequence). V shed 0 bases and J shed 9 bases, with 12 bases lying between them. The CDR3 is 14 residues long. As DNA, the CDR3 is TGTGCCAGCAGCCAAGATTTTCCCTACGGCACCATATATTTT. Its translation: CASSQDFPYGTIYF.

The genes are TRBV28 and TRBJ1-5; 12 bases match TRBD1. CDR3 length equals 16 residues. Germline CDR1 is MDHEN and CDR2 is SYDVKM. Written as DNA, the CDR3 is TGTGCATCGGGACAGGGGGCTCGAAAAAGCAATCAGCCCCAGCATTTT. This gives the protein CASGQGARKSNQPQHF. Using reference TRBV28 and TRBJ1-5 for the parts outside the CDR3, the full variable domain is DVKVTQSSRYLVKRTGEKVFLECVQDMDHENMFWYRQDPGLGLRLIYFSYDVKMKEKGDIPEGYSVSREKKERFSLILESASTNQTSMYLCASGQGARKSNQPQHFGDGTRLSIL.

This chain connects TRBV28 to TRBJ2-5, with a possible D match to TRBD1 (6 bases). V was trimmed by 6 bases and J by 2 bases, leaving 13 bases between them. Germline loops: CDR1 MDHEN, CDR2 SYDVKM. The CDR3 sequence is 14 residues long. DNA for the CDR3: TGTGCCAGCAGCCGCCGGACAGAACAAGAGACCCAGTACTTC. This translates into CASSRRTEQETQYF.

This clone has only one observation. This chain joins TRBV28 and TRBJ2-7, with unresolved D. There are 15 residues in the CDR3. V was cut by 6 bases and J by 0 bases, with 15 bases left in between. CDR1 is MDHEN, CDR2 SYDVKM, per germline. This CDR3 is CASRLSGPSSYEQYF. CDR3 DNA sequence: TGTGCCAGCAGGCTTTCGGGTCCCAGCTCCTACGAGCAGTACTTC. The full variable domain, completed using reference TRBV28 and TRBJ2-7, is DVKVTQSSRYLVKRTGEKVFLECVQDMDHENMFWYRQDPGLGLRLIYFSYDVKMKEKGDIPEGYSVSREKKERFSLILESASTNQTSMYLCASRLSGPSSYEQYFGPGTRLTVT.

The rearrangement uses TRBV9 and TRBJ2-7; 14 positions match TRBD2. This CDR3 is 16 amino acids long. The germline V gene encodes CDR1 SGDLS and CDR2 YYNGEE. The J segment lost 4 bases and the V segment lost 3 bases, leaving 6 bases of the junction unmatched. DNA of the CDR3: TGTGCCAGCAGCGGAGGGACTAGCGGGAGAACGTACGAGCAGTACTTC. It codes for CASSGGTSGRTYEQYF.

The chain is built from TRBV9 and TRBJ2-7; a weak D match, TRBD2 (5 bases). Germline CDR1 SGDLS, CDR2 YYNGEE. The CDR3 totals 15 residues. With 0 bases removed from V and 3 bases from J, the gap between germline ends came to 13 bases. Here the CDR3 DNA reads TGTGCCAGCAGCGTAGGGGGAGAGAACAACTACGAGCAGTACTTC. Residues: CASSVGGENNYEQYF.

The chain recombines TRBV5-4 with TRBJ2-5; D is undetermined. This CDR3 contains 14 residues. Trimming took off 0 bases at V and 2 bases at J, with 8 bases between the two ends. Germline assignment: CDR1 SGHNT and CDR2 YYREEE (reference sequence). CDR3 loop: CASSLDSDQETQYF. The CDR3 nucleotides read TGTGCCAGCAGCTTGGACAGTGATCAAGAGACCCAGTACTTC.

J is TRBJ2-1 and V is TRBV6-2 or TRBV6-3, with D tentatively TRBD1 or TRBD2 (5 bases each). CDR1 and CDR2 (germline): MNHEY, SVGEGT. Between the trimmed V and J ends, which lost 5 bases and 10 bases, there was a span of 9 bases. CDR3 length: 11 amino acids. The CDR3 loop reads CASSHGAEQFF. The CDR3 bases are TGTGCCAGCAGTCACGGGGCCGAGCAGTTCTTC.

This chain links TRBV27 with TRBJ2-7; 7 bases agree with TRBD1. The V and J ends lost 5 bases and 6 bases, in that order; junction bases with no gene match: 7. The CDR3 contains 13 residues. From germline, CDR1 is MNHEY and CDR2 SMNVEV (reference sequence). The CDR3 DNA follows: TGTGCCAGCAGTCCGCGACAGGGCGGCGAGCAGTACTTC. As protein: CASSPRQGGEQYF.

The chain employs TRBV19 and TRBJ1-6; D unclear. Trimming pared 9 bases from V and 7 bases from J, leaving 13 bases between. The CDR3 is 13 residues long. Germline V gene data show CDR1 as LNHDA and CDR2 as SQIVND (reference sequence). This CDR3 is CASREDPNSPLHF. The CDR3 bases are TGTGCCAGCCGGGAGGACCCCAATTCACCCCTCCACTTT.